The 19 T cell receptor beta chains given below trace back to one sample, sequenced in a study of Ad26.COV2.S vaccination and SARS-CoV-2 variants. TCRdb's table, derived via immunoSEQ multiplex PCR, lists solely in-frame clones and lacks some. The sample yields over 85,000 clones, over 60% seen once. Sequencing used peripheral blood, obtained after recovery from COVID-19. The receptors originated from a human donor who had recovered from COVID-19.

The chain joins TRBV28 to TRBJ1-6; D is possibly TRBD1 (5 bases). V was pared by 3 bases and J by 1 base, with 16 bases between. Germline CDR1 reads MDHEN; CDR2 reads SYDVKM. There are 18 residues in the CDR3. CDR3 sequence (DNA): TGTGCCAGCAGTTTGGGACTTAGGGGTGGGTCCTATAATTCACCCCTCCACTTT. Its protein product is CASSLGLRGGSYNSPLHF.

This clone showed up just a few times. J is TRBJ2-7 and V is TRBV11-2; 7 bases are a match to TRBD1. V trimming: 2 bases; J trimming: 3 bases; junction bases outside the gene matches: 13. This CDR3 comprises 17 residues. The germline gives CDR1 SGHAT, CDR2 FQNNGV. The CDR3: CASSLRSRQGSSYEQYF. In DNA, the CDR3 is TGTGCCAGCAGCTTAAGGAGCCGACAGGGTAGTAGCTACGAGCAGTACTTC.

V and J are TRBV2 and TRBJ1-1; no definite D call. CDR1 and CDR2 (germline): SNHLY, FYNNEI. Deletions cut 6 bases from V and 0 bases from J, with 14 bases between. The CDR3 runs 15 residues. The CDR3 region is CASRPGYTMNTEAFF. CDR3 sequence (DNA): TGTGCCAGCAGGCCGGGCTACACTATGAACACTGAAGCTTTCTTT.

This clone was observed a few times. The chain combines TRBV3-1 (or the pseudogene TRBV3-2) with TRBJ1-6, with D hard to call. The ends were cut back, 0 bases at V and 0 bases at J, with 9 bases in the middle. Germline assignment: CDR1 LGHDT and CDR2 YNNKEL (reference sequence). The CDR3 totals 17 residues. CDR3 bases: TGTGCCAGCAGCCAAGATCTGGGAAGCTCCTATAATTCACCCCTCCACTTT. Encoded protein: CASSQDLGSSYNSPLHF.

CDR3 sequence: CASKGEDVNIQYF. Written as DNA, the CDR3 is TGCGCCAGCAAAGGTGAGGATGTAAACATTCAGTACTTC. The chain recombines TRBV5-1 with TRBJ2-4; D not certain. V was shortened by 6 bases and J by 6 bases, with 13 bases between the two germline ends. The CDR3 length is 13 residues. CDR1 and CDR2 from the germline V gene are SGHRS and YFSETQ.

This clone was observed a single time. The chain carries TRBV5-1 and TRBJ2-3; D is undetermined. Germline V lookup: CDR1 SGHRS, CDR2 YFSETQ. Trimming pared 0 bases from V and 4 bases from J, leaving 6 bases between. The CDR3 is 13 amino acids. This CDR3 is CASSLAGADTQYF. The DNA for the CDR3 is TGCGCCAGCAGCTTGGCAGGAGCAGATACGCAGTATTTT.

V gene TRBV4-1 combines with J gene TRBJ1-5; D is unclear. The CDR3 loop spans 15 amino acids. Germline V CDR1 and CDR2: MGHRA, YSYEKL. With 0 bases removed from V and 2 bases from J, the gap between germline ends came to 8 bases. The CDR3 DNA reads as TGCGCCAGCAGCCAAGAGTGGCAGGGCAATCAGCCCCAGCATTTT. Translation: CASSQEWQGNQPQHF.

The chain combines TRBV19 with TRBJ1-2; possibly TRBD1 for D (5 bases). The CDR3 has 14 residues. The ends were cut back, 6 bases at V and 2 bases at J, with 13 bases in the middle. Germline lookup yields CDR1 LNHDA and CDR2 SQIVND (reference sequence). This chain's CDR3 is CASRFKEGNYGYTF. The DNA of the CDR3 is TGTGCCAGTAGATTCAAGGAGGGGAACTATGGCTACACCTTC.

The chain is built from TRBV28 and TRBJ1-2; the D is unclear. V gave up 5 bases and J gave up 2 bases, with 6 bases separating them. This CDR3 contains 12 residues. The germline CDR1 and CDR2 sequences are MDHEN and SYDVKM. CDR3 in DNA: TGTGCCAGCAGTACGGGGAACTATGGCTACACCTTC. It is translated as CASSTGNYGYTF.

The DNA of the CDR3 is TGCGCCAGCAGCTGGACAGCGAACACTGAAGCTTTCTTT. Its protein is CASSWTANTEAFF. The V and J genes are TRBV5-1 and TRBJ1-1, with D possibly being TRBD1 (6 bases). CDR1 SGHRS and CDR2 YFSETQ come from the germline V gene. The CDR3 covers 13 residues. V shed 3 bases and J shed 1 base, with 7 bases lying between them.

The J gene is TRBJ1-2, the V gene TRBV19, with 8 bases matching TRBD1. Germline values: CDR1 LNHDA, CDR2 SQIVND (reference sequence). V dropped 3 bases and J dropped 8; count of bases not matched to a gene: 8. This CDR3 comprises 14 residues. CDR3 in DNA: TGTGCCAGTAGTATCCCCTGGACAGGGAGGGGCTACACCTTC. This encodes CASSIPWTGRGYTF.

V is TRBV19 and J is TRBJ1-5, with D perhaps matching TRBD1 (6 bases). Germline CDR1 is LNHDA and CDR2 is SQIVND (reference sequence). The V and J ends lost 5 bases and 0 bases respectively, with 14 bases between them. The CDR3 consists of 16 residues. CDR3 in DNA: TGTGCCAGTAGTCTCCGGACAGACTATAGCAATCAGCCCCAGCATTTT. Translated, it gives CASSLRTDYSNQPQHF.

The V gene is TRBV6-2 or TRBV6-3, the J gene TRBJ1-2, with no clear D. Trimming shortened V by 2 bases and J by 3 bases, and 1 base separated the two germline ends. CDR1 is MNHEY and CDR2 is SVGEGT in the germline V gene. The CDR3 length is 11 residues. In DNA form, the CDR3 reads TGTGCCAGCAGTTACGACTATGGCTACACCTTC. Its translation: CASSYDYGYTF.

This chain links TRBV9 with TRBJ2-5; 8 bases fit TRBD2. The germline CDR1 and CDR2 sequences are SGDLS and YYNGEE. The CDR3 contains 15 residues. J was trimmed by 1 base and V by 4 bases; bases with no gene match: 6. The CDR3 loop reads CASSPYSGGQETQYF. The CDR3 DNA reads TGTGCCAGCAGCCCCTACAGCGGGGGCCAAGAGACCCAGTACTTC.

V and J are TRBV6-2 or TRBV6-3 and TRBJ1-1; 7 bases fit TRBD1. V was pared by 5 bases and J by 6 bases, with 3 bases of the junction left unmatched. The germline CDR1 and CDR2 sequences are MNHEY and SVGEGT. The CDR3 is made up of 12 amino acids. The CDR3 protein is CASSVTGAEAFF. The CDR3 nucleotides read TGTGCCAGCAGTGTCACAGGGGCTGAAGCTTTCTTT.

CDR3: CAWEHTGELFF. The CDR3, as DNA: TGTGCCTGGGAGCACACCGGGGAGCTGTTTTTT. This chain links TRBV30 with TRBJ2-2, with D uncertain. V lost 5 bases, J lost 3 bases, and 4 bases lay in between. The CDR3 length is 11 residues. Germline V gene data show CDR1 as GTSNPN and CDR2 as SVGIG (reference sequence).

Only a few counts were recorded for this clone. The V gene is TRBV15, the J gene TRBJ1-2; 10 bases are a match to TRBD1. Trimming took 1 base from V and 7 from J; bases not matched to a gene: 6. Germline V CDR1 and CDR2: LNHNV, YYDKDF (reference sequence). The CDR3 is 15 amino acids. The CDR3 spells CATSRGQGAYGGYTF. The CDR3 nucleotides read TGTGCCACCAGCAGAGGACAGGGGGCTTACGGTGGCTACACCTTC.

This rearrangement joins TRBV28 to TRBJ1-2; D possibly corresponds to TRBD1 (6 bases). Per the germline V gene, CDR1 is MDHEN and CDR2 is SYDVKM. V lost 8 bases and J 3 bases, leaving 16 bases between the germline ends. The CDR3 is 14 residues long. DNA for the CDR3: TGTGCCAGCGAACGCAGGGGCGCCTACTATGGCTACACCTTC. Residues: CASERRGAYYGYTF.

The CDR3 reads CASSESGHGSYNEQFF. The CDR3 DNA reads as TGCGCCAGCAGTGAGTCCGGACACGGCTCCTACAATGAGCAGTTCTTC. The chain couples TRBV10-1 to TRBJ2-1; a weak D match, TRBD1 (5 bases). V was pared by 0 bases and J by 0 bases, with 9 bases between. This CDR3 has 16 amino acids. Germline values: CDR1 WNHNN, CDR2 SYGVQD (reference sequence).